This TCR beta chain was identified during a study of beta chain features in type 1 diabetes. Study-level results: It was not settled here whether HLA type affects TCRB rearrangement. Diminished insertions and augmented deletions at VDJ junctions characterized type 1 diabetes patients. Moderate yet significant TCRB CDR3 shortening was seen in Type 1 diabetes patients in all four CD4+ subsets.

This CDR3 contains 16 residues. J gave up 4 bases and V 4 bases, and 8 bases lay outside the gene matches. Germline CDR1 reads MDHEN; CDR2 reads SYDVKM. Notes on this clone: The antigen is undetermined.

Reverse transcription of all isolated RNA meant that expressed TCRB transcripts were sequenced. Samples of naive, central memory and regulatory T cells yielded a mean of around 3.7 million reads. Measured with immunoSEQ multiplex PCR; TCRdb has only the in-frame clones, and not every one. Counted here are 550,000 to 850,000 clones, about an eighth occurring once; the ten biggest clones make up less than 0.025%. Sequencing was done on a sample of naive CD4+ T cells from blood. The clonotype was recovered from a man aged 18 to 29 with type 1 diabetes. V and J are TRBV28 and TRBJ2-7; 12 bases are shared with TRBD2. The CDR3 DNA reads as TGTGCCAGCAGTTCCCCACTAGCGGGGGGAGAATACGAGCAGTACTTC. Its protein is CASSSPLAGGEYEQYF.